The 21 T cell receptor beta chains presented below share a single source sample, sequenced in a study of post-analysis software for immune sequencing data. General study points: Among roughly 5 TRBV segments more frequent in patients than controls were TRBV5-6, TRBV5-1 and TRBV20-1.

Antigens of these TCRs are unknown. The TCR beta cDNA libraries contained unique molecular identifiers. TCRdb re-analysed the PCR reads in MiXCR, keeping a single row per CDR3 protein. The table records hundreds of thousands of distinct CDR3 sequences, roughly 27% of them present only once. The sample taken for sequencing was blood. The origin of the receptors is a girl aged 10 to 17 with multiple sclerosis.

Notes on this clonotype: A read error may be the cause here, since a much bigger clone is one base away. The rearrangement joins TRBV20-1 to TRBJ2-1, with 7 bases identical to TRBD2. V was pared by 0 bases and J by 6 bases, with 8 bases of the junction left unmatched. Germline V gene sequence: CDR1 DFQATT, CDR2 SNEGSKA (reference sequence). This CDR3 spans 15 amino acids. The CDR3 bases are TGCAGTGCTAGAGATCGGGCGGGAGTCTGCAATGAGCAGTTCTTC. This encodes CSARDRAGVCNEQFF.

This chain connects TRBV7-2 to TRBJ2-3, with 11 bases that match TRBD2. Germline V gene lookup returns CDR1 SGHTA and CDR2 FQGNSA. Unmatched junction bases numbered 7, after V lost 5 bases and J lost 3 bases. This CDR3 region has 16 residues. The CDR3 DNA follows: TGTGCCAGCAGCCCTCTAGCGGGGGGAGCAACAGATACGCAGTATTTT. Its protein is CASSPLAGGATDTQYF.

V is TRBV20-1 and J is TRBJ2-5, with 11 bases fitting TRBD2. The CDR3 length is 15 residues. CDR1 is DFQATT and CDR2 is SNEGSKA in the germline V gene (reference sequence). V trimming: 6 bases; J trimming: 4 bases; junction bases outside the gene matches: 10. CDR3 DNA: TGCAGTGCGGGGGCTAGCGGGGGGCTCCTAGAGACCCAGTACTTC. Protein product: CSAGASGGLLETQYF.

Of note for this clonotype: The DNA is omitted, as the CDR3 cannot be located on it reliably, and the CDR3 follows TCRdb's listing. The chain combines TRBV29-1 with TRBJ2-7. The CDR3 comprises 12 residues, both ends counted. Germline V gene lookup returns CDR1 SQVTM and CDR2 ANQGSEA. The CDR3 is CSVGRGSYERYF.

This clonotype was seen only a few times. V usage is TRBV4-3 and J usage is TRBJ2-7; D is uncertain. There are 16 residues in the CDR3. The ends were cut back, 0 bases at V and 4 bases at J, with 16 bases in the middle. Germline loops: CDR1 LGHNA, CDR2 YSLEER. CDR3 sequence: CASSQDSAPSPYEQYF. In DNA, the CDR3 is TGCGCCAGCAGCCAAGACTCAGCGCCCTCCCCTTACGAGCAGTACTTC.

The gene calls are TRBV25-1 and TRBJ2-7; unclear D gene. Germline V gene data show CDR1 as MGHDK and CDR2 as SYGVNS. The CDR3 consists of 17 residues. V was cut by 3 bases and J by 6 bases, with 24 bases left in between. CDR3 region: CASSDGVYPTPKPEQYF. The CDR3, as DNA: TGTGCCAGCAGTGATGGGGTATATCCCACCCCGAAACCCGAGCAGTACTTC.

This chain joins TRBV6-4 and TRBJ2-3; 7 bases match TRBD2. J was trimmed by 4 bases and V by 0 bases; bases with no gene match: 4. Germline V CDR1 and CDR2: MRHNA, SNTAGT. The CDR3 covers 15 residues. The CDR3 sequence is CASSDSAGVPDTQYF. CDR3 bases: TGTGCCAGCAGTGACTCGGCGGGAGTGCCAGATACGCAGTATTTT.

The CDR3 protein is CSARGGTPMANYGYTF. CDR3 DNA sequence: TGCAGTGCTAGAGGTGGGACCCCGATGGCGAACTATGGCTACACCTTC. This chain joins TRBV20-1 and TRBJ1-2; D is perhaps TRBD1 (5 bases). CDR3 length: 16 amino acids. The germline CDR1 and CDR2 sequences are DFQATT and SNEGSKA (reference sequence). Trimming pared 1 base from V and 2 bases from J, leaving 17 bases between.

This clonotype showed up just a few times. The DNA of the CDR3 is TGTGCCAGCAGCTTGGACGTTAGCACAGATACGCAGTATTTT. Translated: CASSLDVSTDTQYF. The chain joins TRBV7-2 to TRBJ2-3, with D unresolved. Trimming cost V 3 bases and J 0 bases, with 7 bases left between them. CDR1 and CDR2 (germline): SGHTA, FQGNSA. The CDR3 has 14 amino acids.

This clonotype was observed a handful of times. The J gene is TRBJ2-7, the V gene TRBV20-1; the match to TRBD2 covers 13 bases. V gave up 6 bases and J gave up 2 bases; unmatched junction bases: 7. CDR1 is DFQATT, CDR2 SNEGSKA, per germline (reference sequence). This CDR3 is built from 15 residues. The CDR3 DNA sequence: TGCAGTGCAGAACCGGGACTAGCGGGAACCTACGAGCAGTACTTC. Its protein product is CSAEPGLAGTYEQYF.

This clonotype appeared a few times. The rearrangement links TRBV10-3 to TRBJ2-3, with no clear D. The V gene lost 0 bases and the J gene lost 2 bases, with 15 bases spanning the gap. The CDR3 runs 17 residues. Germline lookup yields CDR1 ENHRY and CDR2 SYGVKD. The CDR3 region has the DNA TGTGCCATCAGTGAGTCCGCGAGATCTGTCTTCACAGATACGCAGTATTTT. This gives the protein CAISESARSVFTDTQYF.

Of note for this clonotype: The junction and the germline gene differ at one end; a read error may be behind it. This chain connects TRBV29-1 to TRBJ1-2; 10 bases are a match to TRBD1. The CDR3 has 14 residues. Germline V gene lookup returns CDR1 SQVTM and CDR2 ANQGSEA. CDR3 in amino acids: CGVEDRGTGDGYTF. As DNA, the CDR3 is TGCGGCGTTGAAGATCGGGGGACAGGGGATGGCTACACCTTC.

J is TRBJ2-3 and V is TRBV3-1; 8 bases are a match to TRBD2. CDR1 is LGHDT, CDR2 YNNKEL, per germline (reference sequence). J gave up 7 bases and V 0 bases, and 3 bases lay outside the gene matches. CDR3 length equals 14 residues. The CDR3 sequence is CASSQELAAHTQYF. The CDR3 region has the DNA TGTGCCAGCAGCCAAGAACTAGCGGCACATACGCAGTATTTT.

The chain recombines TRBV9 with TRBJ1-2; TRBD1 aligns across 9 bases. Germline V CDR1 and CDR2: SGDLS, YYNGEE. The CDR3 is made up of 15 amino acids. V lost 0 bases, J lost 6 bases, and 6 bases stayed unmatched. The CDR3 coding sequence is TGTGCCAGCAGCGTAGAGGGACAGGGAAGTAATGGCTACACCTTC. Translating gives CASSVEGQGSNGYTF.

V is TRBV27 and J is TRBJ1-5, with D uncertain. The CDR3 totals 15 residues. Germline values: CDR1 MNHEY, CDR2 SMNVEV (reference sequence). The V end lost 8 bases, the J end lost 5 bases, and 19 bases lay between the germline ends. The CDR3 spells CASQTYDNVHQPQHF. In DNA, the CDR3 is TGTGCCAGCCAGACCTATGACAACGTCCATCAGCCCCAGCATTTT.

The chain joins TRBV5-1 to TRBJ1-2; a possible D gene is TRBD1 (5 bases). The V end lost 3 bases, the J end lost 3 bases, and 9 bases lay between the germline ends. The CDR3 extends over 13 amino acids. CDR1 SGHRS and CDR2 YFSETQ come from the germline V gene. The CDR3 spells CASSSRVDYGYTF. The CDR3 region has the DNA TGCGCCAGCAGCTCCAGGGTCGACTATGGCTACACCTTC. Full variable domain (outside the CDR3, taken from reference TRBV5-1 and TRBJ1-2): KAGVTQTPRYLIKTRGQQVTLSCSPISGHRSVSWYQQTPGQGLQFLFEYFSETQRNKGNFPGRFSGRQFSNSRSEMNVSTLELGDSALYLCASSSRVDYGYTFGSGTRLTVV.

This clonotype was counted a few times. The chain combines TRBV4-3 with TRBJ2-1; no clear D. Between the trimmed V and J ends, which lost 0 bases and 2 bases, there was a span of 14 bases. CDR3 length equals 17 residues. Germline lookup yields CDR1 LGHNA and CDR2 YSLEER. The CDR3 DNA reads as TGCGCCAGCAGCCAAGACCTAGGGCCCACCCCCTACAATGAGCAGTTCTTC. Residues: CASSQDLGPTPYNEQFF.

J is TRBJ1-6 and V is TRBV10-2; TRBD1 is a possible D gene (6 bases). CDR3 size: 14 residues. The V end was cut by 4 bases, the J end by 4 bases, with 8 bases between. The V gene's germline CDR1 is WSHSY and CDR2 SAAADI. The CDR3 region has the DNA TGCGCCAGCAGTGGGACAGATTATAATTCACCCCTCCACTTT. Protein sequence: CASSGTDYNSPLHF.

The rearrangement links TRBV6-5 to TRBJ2-4; D possibly corresponds to TRBD1 (6 bases). This CDR3 region has 18 residues. Deletions cut 4 bases from V and 5 bases from J, with 24 bases between. Looked up from germline, CDR1 is MNHEY and CDR2 is SVGAGI. CDR3 nucleotide sequence: TGTGCCAGCAGTTTAGTCCCACCGGGCCCAGGGGTCCAAAACATTCAGTACTTC. As protein: CASSLVPPGPGVQNIQYF.

V usage is TRBV20-1 and J usage is TRBJ1-4; D uncertain. CDR1 is DFQATT, CDR2 SNEGSKA, per germline (reference sequence). The germline V and J ends were trimmed by 1 base and 6 bases, with 12 bases remaining between them. The CDR3 is 14 residues long. The CDR3 loop reads CSARAGQADEKLFF. The CDR3, as DNA: TGCAGTGCTAGAGCGGGCCAGGCCGATGAAAAACTGTTTTTT.

The rearrangement joins TRBV2 to TRBJ2-1; 11 bases map to TRBD2. CDR1 SNHLY and CDR2 FYNNEI come from the germline V gene. V dropped 7 bases and J dropped 3; count of bases not matched to a gene: 11. This CDR3 spans 17 amino acids. CDR3 protein: CASMGLAVHLGYNEQFF. The CDR3 coding sequence is TGTGCCAGCATGGGACTAGCGGTTCATTTGGGCTACAATGAGCAGTTCTTC.